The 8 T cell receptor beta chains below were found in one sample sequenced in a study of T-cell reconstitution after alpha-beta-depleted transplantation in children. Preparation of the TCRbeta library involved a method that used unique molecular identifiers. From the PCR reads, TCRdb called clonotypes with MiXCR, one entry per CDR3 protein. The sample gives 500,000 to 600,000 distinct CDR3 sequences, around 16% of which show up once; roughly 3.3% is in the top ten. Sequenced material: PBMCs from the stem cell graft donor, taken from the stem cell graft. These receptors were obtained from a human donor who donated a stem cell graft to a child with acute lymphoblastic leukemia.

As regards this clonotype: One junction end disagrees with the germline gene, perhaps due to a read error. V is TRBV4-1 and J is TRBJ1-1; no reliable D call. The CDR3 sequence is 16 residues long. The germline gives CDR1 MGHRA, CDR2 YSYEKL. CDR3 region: CASSQVYVVVNNEAFF. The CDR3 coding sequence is TGCGCCAGCAGCCAGGTTTATGTGGTAGTGAACAATGAAGCTTTCTTT.

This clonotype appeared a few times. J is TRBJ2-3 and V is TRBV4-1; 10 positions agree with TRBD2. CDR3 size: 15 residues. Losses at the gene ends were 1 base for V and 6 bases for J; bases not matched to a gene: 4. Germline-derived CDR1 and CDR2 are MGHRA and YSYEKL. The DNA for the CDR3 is TGCGCCAGCAGCCAAGCTACTAGCGGGAAGGATACGCAGTATTTT. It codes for CASSQATSGKDTQYF.

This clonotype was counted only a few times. CDR3 in DNA: TGCGCCAGCAGCTTGAAACTAGCGGGAGGGCCGGAGGAGACCCAGTACTTC. This translates into CASSLKLAGGPEETQYF. This chain connects TRBV5-1 to TRBJ2-5; 13 bases map to TRBD2. The J segment lost 5 bases and the V segment lost 1 base, leaving 8 bases of the junction unmatched. Germline V gene data show CDR1 as SGHRS and CDR2 as YFSETQ. This CDR3 region has 17 residues.

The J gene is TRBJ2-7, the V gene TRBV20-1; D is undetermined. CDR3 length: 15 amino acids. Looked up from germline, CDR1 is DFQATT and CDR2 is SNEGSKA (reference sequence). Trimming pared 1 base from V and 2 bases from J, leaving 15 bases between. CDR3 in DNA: TGCAGTGCTAGAGTTCCGGGTGGGGTACCCTACGAGCAGTACTTC. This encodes CSARVPGGVPYEQYF.

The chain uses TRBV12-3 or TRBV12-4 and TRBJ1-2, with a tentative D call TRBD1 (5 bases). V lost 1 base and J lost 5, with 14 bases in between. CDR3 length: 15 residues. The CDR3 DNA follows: TGTGCCAGCAGTTTAGAAACGGGACCGGCATATGGCTACACCTTC. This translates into CASSLETGPAYGYTF.

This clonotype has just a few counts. The CDR3 protein is CASSYAEGNYGYTF. The CDR3 DNA reads as TGTGCCAGCAGTTACGCGGAGGGGAACTATGGCTACACCTTC. This chain links TRBV6-5 with TRBJ1-2; D possibly corresponds to TRBD1 (5 bases). CDR3 size: 14 residues. Germline V lookup: CDR1 MNHEY, CDR2 SVGAGI. Trimming stripped 2 bases from V and 2 bases from J, with 9 bases between.

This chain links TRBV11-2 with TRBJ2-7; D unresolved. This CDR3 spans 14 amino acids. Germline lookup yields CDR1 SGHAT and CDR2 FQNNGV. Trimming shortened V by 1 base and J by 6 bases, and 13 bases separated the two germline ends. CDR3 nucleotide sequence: TGTGCCAGCAGCTTAGTTGTCAGGCCTCTCGAGCAGTACTTC. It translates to CASSLVVRPLEQYF.

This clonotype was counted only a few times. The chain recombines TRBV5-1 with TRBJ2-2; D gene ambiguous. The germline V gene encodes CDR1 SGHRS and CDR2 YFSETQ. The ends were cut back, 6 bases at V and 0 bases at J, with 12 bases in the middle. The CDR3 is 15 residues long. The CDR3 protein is CASIRGDANTGELFF. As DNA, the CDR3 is TGCGCCAGCATAAGAGGAGACGCGAACACCGGGGAGCTGTTTTTT.